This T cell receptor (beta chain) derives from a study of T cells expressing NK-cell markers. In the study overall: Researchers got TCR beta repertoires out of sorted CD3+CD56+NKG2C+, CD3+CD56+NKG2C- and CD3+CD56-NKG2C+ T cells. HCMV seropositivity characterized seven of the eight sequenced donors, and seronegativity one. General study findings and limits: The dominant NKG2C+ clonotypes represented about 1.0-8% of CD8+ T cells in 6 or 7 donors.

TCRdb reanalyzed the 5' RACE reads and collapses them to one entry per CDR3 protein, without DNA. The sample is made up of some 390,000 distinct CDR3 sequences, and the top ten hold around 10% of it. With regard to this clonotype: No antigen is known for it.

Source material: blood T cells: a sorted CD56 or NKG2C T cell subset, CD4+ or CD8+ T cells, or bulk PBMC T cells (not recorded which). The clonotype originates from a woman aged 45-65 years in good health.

The CDR3 sequence is CASSITRDTNQPQHF. The V gene is TRBV6-5, the J gene TRBJ1-5; TCRdb proposes TRBD1, but this gene call is untestable without DNA. The CDR3 has 15 amino acids. Germline assignment: CDR1 MNHEY and CDR2 SVGAGI.